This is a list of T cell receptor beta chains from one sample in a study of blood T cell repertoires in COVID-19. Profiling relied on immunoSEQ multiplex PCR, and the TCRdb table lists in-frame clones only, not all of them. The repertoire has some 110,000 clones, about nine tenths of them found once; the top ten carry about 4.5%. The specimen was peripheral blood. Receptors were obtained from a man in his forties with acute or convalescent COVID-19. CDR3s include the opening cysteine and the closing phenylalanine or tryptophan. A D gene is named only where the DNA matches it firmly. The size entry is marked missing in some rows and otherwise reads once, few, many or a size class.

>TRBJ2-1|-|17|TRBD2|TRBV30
CAWSVRWGSGSFSEQFF
TGTGCCTGGAGTGTACGGTGGGGTAGCGGGAGTTTTAGTGAGCAGTTCTTC
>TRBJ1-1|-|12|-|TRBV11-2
CASSLLKTEAFF
TGTGCCAGCAGCCTATTAAAGACTGAAGCTTTCTTT
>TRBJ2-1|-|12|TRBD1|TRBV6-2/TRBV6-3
CASSQTGAEQFF
TGTGCCAGCAGTCAGACAGGGGCTGAGCAGTTCTTC
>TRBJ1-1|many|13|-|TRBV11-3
CASSLSSASEAFF
TGTGCCAGCAGCTTATCTAGTGCAAGTGAAGCTTTCTTT
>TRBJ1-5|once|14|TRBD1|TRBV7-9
CASSTGTAVQPQHF
TGTGCCAGCAGCACCGGGACAGCTGTTCAGCCCCAGCATTTT
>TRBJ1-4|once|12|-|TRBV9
CASSVDRGKLFF
TGTGCCAGCAGCGTAGATCGGGGAAAACTGTTTTTT
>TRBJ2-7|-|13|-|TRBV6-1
CASSDRTVYEQYF
TGTGCCAGCAGTGACCGGACAGTCTACGAGCAGTACTTC
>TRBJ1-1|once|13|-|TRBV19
CASSIGQLTEAFF
TGTGCCAGTAGTATAGGTCAGTTGACTGAAGCTTTCTTT
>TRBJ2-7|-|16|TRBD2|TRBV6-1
CASSEASGRAGYEQYF
TGTGCCAGCAGCGAAGCTAGCGGGAGGGCGGGTTACGAGCAGTACTTC
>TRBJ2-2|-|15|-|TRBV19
CASRAPGAGTGELFF
TGTGCCAGTAGGGCCCCAGGGGCCGGCACCGGGGAGCTGTTTTTT
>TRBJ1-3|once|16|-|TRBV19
CASSLGRAFSGNTIYF
TGTGCCAGTAGTCTGGGCAGGGCCTTCTCTGGAAACACCATATATTTT
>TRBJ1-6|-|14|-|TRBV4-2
CASSRAIVNSPLHF
TGTGCCAGCAGCCGCGCTATAGTCAATTCACCCCTCCACTTT
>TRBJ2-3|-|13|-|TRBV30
CAWVEGATDTQYF
TGTGCCTGGGTAGAAGGAGCCACAGATACGCAGTATTTT
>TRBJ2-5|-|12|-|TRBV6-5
CASRTGRETQYF
TGTGCCAGCAGGACAGGCCGGGAGACCCAGTACTTC
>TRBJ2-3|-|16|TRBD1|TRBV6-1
CASSEWQGESTDTQYF
TGTGCCAGCAGTGAATGGCAGGGGGAAAGCACAGATACGCAGTATTTT
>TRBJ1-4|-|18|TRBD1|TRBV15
CATSRDGTEKATNEKLFF
TGTGCCACCAGCAGAGACGGGACAGAAAAGGCAACTAATGAAAAACTGTTTTTT
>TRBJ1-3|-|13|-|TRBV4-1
CASSQDVGNTIYF
TGCGCCAGCAGCCAAGACGTTGGAAACACCATATATTTT
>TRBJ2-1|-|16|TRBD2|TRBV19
CASSTPSGRSIYEQFF
TGTGCCAGTAGTACTCCCAGCGGGAGGTCGATTTATGAGCAGTTCTTC
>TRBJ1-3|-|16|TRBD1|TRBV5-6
CASSLGSRGLGNTIYF
TGTGCCAGCAGCTTGGGGTCCAGGGGGCTTGGAAACACCATATATTTT
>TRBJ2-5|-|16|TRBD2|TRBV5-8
CASSFGSGTFQETQYF
TGTGCCAGCAGCTTTGGTAGCGGGACTTTCCAAGAGACCCAGTACTTC
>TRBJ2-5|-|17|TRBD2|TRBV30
CAWSSGLAGGIQETQYF
TGTGCCTGGAGTTCGGGACTAGCGGGGGGAATCCAAGAGACCCAGTACTTC
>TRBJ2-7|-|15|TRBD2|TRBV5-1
CASSLASGRAYEQYF
TGCGCCAGCAGCCTAGCTAGCGGGAGGGCCTACGAGCAGTACTTC
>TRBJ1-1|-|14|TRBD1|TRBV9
CASSVGRGESEAFF
TGTGCCAGCAGCGTAGGCAGGGGGGAGAGTGAAGCTTTCTTT
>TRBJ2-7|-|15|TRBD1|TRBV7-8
CASSPRDRPFYEQYF
TGTGCCAGCAGCCCCCGGGACAGGCCTTTCTACGAGCAGTACTTC
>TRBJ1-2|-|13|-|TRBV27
CASSSGGPWGYTF
TGTGCCAGCAGTTCGGGGGGACCTTGGGGATACACCTTC
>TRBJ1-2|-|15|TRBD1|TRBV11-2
CASSWDRLPNYGYTF
TGTGCCAGCAGCTGGGACAGGCTCCCTAACTATGGCTACACCTTC
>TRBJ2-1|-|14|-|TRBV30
CAWTPLDYIDEQFF
TGTGCCTGGACCCCTCTAGATTACATCGATGAGCAGTTCTTC
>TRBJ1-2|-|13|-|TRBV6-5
CASSYGQNYGYTF
TGTGCCAGCAGTTACGGGCAGAACTATGGCTACACCTTC
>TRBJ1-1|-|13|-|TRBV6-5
CASSSGVDTEAFF
TGTGCCAGCAGTTCGGGGGTGGACACTGAAGCTTTCTTT
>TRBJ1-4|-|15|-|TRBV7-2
CASSFGGAGNEKLFF
TGTGCCAGCAGCTTCGGGGGGGCTGGTAATGAAAAACTGTTTTTT
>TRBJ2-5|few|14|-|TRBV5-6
CASSRGGVQETQYF
TGTGCCAGCAGCCGGGGTGGAGTCCAAGAGACCCAGTACTTC
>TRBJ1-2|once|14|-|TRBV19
CASSILDKTDGYTF
TGTGCCAGTAGTATCCTGGACAAAACGGATGGCTACACCTTC
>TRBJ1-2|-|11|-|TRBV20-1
CSASGRYGYTF
TGCAGTGCTAGTGGTCGTTATGGCTACACCTTC
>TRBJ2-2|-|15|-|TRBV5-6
CASSLLTGSTGELFF
TGTGCCAGCAGCTTGTTAACAGGGTCCACCGGGGAGCTGTTTTTT
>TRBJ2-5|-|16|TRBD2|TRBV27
CASSRRLAEIQETQYF
TGTGCCAGCAGCCGCCGACTAGCCGAAATACAAGAGACCCAGTACTTC
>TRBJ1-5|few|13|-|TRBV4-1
CASSKDSNQPQHF
TGCGCCAGCAGCAAAGACTCCAATCAGCCCCAGCATTTT
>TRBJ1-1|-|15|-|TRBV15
CATSRGRGVDTEAFF
TGTGCCACCAGCAGAGGGCGGGGAGTGGACACTGAAGCTTTCTTT
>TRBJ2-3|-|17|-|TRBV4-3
CASSQGGGLASTDTQYF
TGCGCCAGCAGCCAGGGGGGTGGACTTGCTAGCACAGATACGCAGTATTTT
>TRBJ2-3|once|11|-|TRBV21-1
CATLSTDTQYF
TGTGCTACGCTATCCACAGATACGCAGTATTTT
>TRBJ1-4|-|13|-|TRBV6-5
CASMRGSNEKLFF
TGTGCCAGCATGAGAGGGTCAAACGAAAAACTGTTTTTT
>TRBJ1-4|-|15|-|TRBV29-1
CSVVVFGLINEKLFF
TGCAGCGTTGTCGTCTTTGGGCTGATTAATGAAAAACTGTTTTTT
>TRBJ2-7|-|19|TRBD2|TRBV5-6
CASRPLAGGVSKNPYEQYF
TGTGCCAGCAGGCCCCTAGCGGGAGGAGTCTCCAAAAATCCGTACGAGCAGTACTTC
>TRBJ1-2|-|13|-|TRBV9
CASSADQGNGYTF
TGTGCCAGCAGCGCCGACCAGGGGAATGGCTACACCTTC
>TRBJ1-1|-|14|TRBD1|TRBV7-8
CASTSADRDTEAFF
TGTGCCAGCACCAGCGCCGACAGGGACACTGAAGCTTTCTTT
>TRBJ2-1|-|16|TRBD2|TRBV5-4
CASSLGTSGTYNEQFF
TGTGCCAGCAGCTTGGGGACTAGCGGGACCTACAATGAGCAGTTCTTC
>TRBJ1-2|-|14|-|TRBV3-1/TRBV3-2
CASSHPGESYGYTF
TGTGCCAGCAGCCATCCGGGAGAAAGCTATGGCTACACCTTC
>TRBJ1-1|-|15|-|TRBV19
CASSTIQGSITEAFF
TGTGCCAGTAGTACCATACAGGGTAGCATCACTGAAGCTTTCTTT
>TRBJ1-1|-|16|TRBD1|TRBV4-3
CASSQEIQGGEYEAFF
TGCGCCAGCAGCCAAGAGATACAGGGGGGGGAATATGAAGCTTTCTTT
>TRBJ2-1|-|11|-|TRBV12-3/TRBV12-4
CASRQLHEQFF
TGTGCCAGCAGACAGTTGCATGAGCAGTTCTTC
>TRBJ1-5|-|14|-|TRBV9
CASSVEAGGQPQHF
TGTGCCAGCAGCGTAGAAGCAGGTGGACAGCCCCAGCATTTT
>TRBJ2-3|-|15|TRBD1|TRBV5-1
CASSLAGGASDTQYF
TGCGCCAGCAGCTTGGCAGGGGGCGCGTCGGATACGCAGTATTTT